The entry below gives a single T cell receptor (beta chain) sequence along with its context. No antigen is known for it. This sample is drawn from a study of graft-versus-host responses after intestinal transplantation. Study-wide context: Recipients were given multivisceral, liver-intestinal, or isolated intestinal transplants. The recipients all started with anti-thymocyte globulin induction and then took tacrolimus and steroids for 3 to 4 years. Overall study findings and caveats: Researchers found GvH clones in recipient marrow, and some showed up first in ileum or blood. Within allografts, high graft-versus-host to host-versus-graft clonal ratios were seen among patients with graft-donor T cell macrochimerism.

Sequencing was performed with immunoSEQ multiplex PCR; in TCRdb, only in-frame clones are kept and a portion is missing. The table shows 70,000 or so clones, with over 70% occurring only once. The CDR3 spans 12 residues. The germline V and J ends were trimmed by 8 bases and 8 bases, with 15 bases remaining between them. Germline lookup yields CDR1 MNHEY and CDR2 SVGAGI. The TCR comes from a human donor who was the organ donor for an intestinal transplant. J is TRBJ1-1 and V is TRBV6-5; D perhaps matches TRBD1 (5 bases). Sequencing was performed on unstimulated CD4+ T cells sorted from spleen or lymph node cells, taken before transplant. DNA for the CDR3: TGTGCCAGCCGCAGGGAAGGGTTCGAAGCTTTCTTT. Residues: CASRREGFEAFF.